This T cell receptor beta chain was identified in a study of blood T cell repertoires in COVID-19. Across the whole study: Specimens from acute and convalescent COVID-19 originated in the United States, Italy and Spain. Nucleic acid was either cDNA or gDNA, and it came from T cells, B-cell-depleted T cells, or PBMCs.

CDR1 is LNHNV and CDR2 is YYDKDF in the germline V gene (reference sequence). This CDR3 has 15 amino acids. J was trimmed by 1 base and V by 6 bases; bases with no gene match: 4. As handled by the study authors: Estimation of nucleated cell counts was performed using reference gene primer amplification. Assay: immunoSEQ multiplex PCR; the TCRdb copy retains only in-frame clones and omits some. Clone size and V and J calls were adopted from that table, with D and trimming inferred from the DNA. The sample contains about 49,000 clones, roughly four fifths of which appear only once. The chain combines TRBV15 with TRBJ2-3; 10 bases map to TRBD2. This clonotype was obtained from an older woman with acute or convalescent COVID-19. Sequences were obtained from peripheral blood. The CDR3 DNA sequence: TGTGCCACCAGACTAGCGGGACGGGGCACAGATACGCAGTATTTT. It translates to CATRLAGRGTDTQYF.